This is a list of T cell receptor beta chains from one sample in a study of T cells in Graves' hyperthyroidism and ophthalmopathy. From the multiplex PCR reads, TCRdb called clonotypes with MiXCR, one entry per CDR3 protein. Of 490,000 or so distinct CDR3 sequences in the sample, 20% to 25% were seen once. The sample consisted of blood. The receptors originated from a woman aged 70-85 years with Graves' ophthalmopathy. The CDR3 runs from the conserved cysteine through the conserved F or W. The order of the fields is V gene, J gene, clone size, D gene, CDR3 protein, CDR3 DNA. A D gene is named only where the DNA matches it firmly. Clone size is not always given. Where it is, it says once, few, many or a class for expanded clones.

V: TRBV24-1; J: TRBJ2-1; size: .; D: .; CDR3: CATSDSGVVREYNEQFF; DNA: TGTGCCACCAGTGATTCGGGCGTGGTAAGGGAGTACAATGAGCAGTTCTTC
V: TRBV7-8; J: TRBJ2-2; size: .; D: .; CDR3: CASSLLSRGATGELFF; DNA: TGTGCCAGCAGCTTGCTTTCGCGGGGAGCCACCGGGGAGCTGTTTTTT
V: TRBV3-1; J: TRBJ1-1; size: few; D: .; CDR3: CASSPRGGGAEAFF; DNA: TGTGCCAGCAGCCCCAGGGGTGGCGGAGCTGAAGCTTTCTTT
V: TRBV7-2; J: TRBJ1-1; size: .; D: .; CDR3: CASSQDTLSRTEAFF; DNA: TGTGCCAGCAGCCAAGATACCTTAAGTCGGACTGAAGCTTTCTTT
V: TRBV12-3/TRBV12-4; J: TRBJ2-1; size: .; D: .; CDR3: CASSLALRQLYNEQFF; DNA: TGTGCCAGCAGTTTAGCGCTTCGGCAGCTCTACAATGAGCAGTTCTTC
V: TRBV10-3; J: TRBJ1-2; size: many; D: .; CDR3: CAISDQRRGYGYTF; DNA: TGTGCCATCAGTGATCAACGGAGGGGGTACGGCTACACCTTC
V: TRBV7-9; J: TRBJ1-1; size: .; D: .; CDR3: CASSRFAGSTEAFF; DNA: TGTGCCAGCAGCCGTTTCGCAGGGAGCACTGAAGCTTTCTTT
V: TRBV30; J: TRBJ2-2; size: once; D: .; CDR3: CACAQGGYTGELFF; DNA: TGTGCCTGCGCCCAGGGGGGTTATACCGGGGAGCTGTTTTTT
V: TRBV2; J: TRBJ2-4; size: few; D: TRBD2; CDR3: CASSAGGKNIQYF; DNA: TGTGCCAGCAGTGCGGGAGGCAAAAACATTCAGTACTTC
V: TRBV3-1; J: TRBJ2-7; size: many; D: TRBD2; CDR3: CASSQAGGDYEQYF; DNA: TGTGCCAGCAGCCAGGCGGGAGGAGACTACGAGCAGTACTTC